These 5 T cell receptor beta chains came from one sample sequenced in a study of blood T cell repertoires in COVID-19. Generated by immunoSEQ multiplex PCR, the TCRdb table keeps only in-frame clones and is missing some. The table has about 380,000 clones, about 85% seen once. The source material was peripheral blood. Receptors were obtained from a woman aged 18-29 years with acute or convalescent COVID-19.

The V call is TRBV29-1, the J call TRBJ1-2, with TRBD1 identical over 8 bases. J lost 4 bases, V lost 7 bases, and 8 bases had no gene match. Per the germline V gene, CDR1 is SQVTM and CDR2 is ANQGSEA. CDR3 length equals 13 residues. In DNA form, the CDR3 reads TGCAGCGCAGGGAGAGACAGGGGCTATGGCTACACCTTC. This encodes CSAGRDRGYGYTF.

The chain joins TRBV7-9 to TRBJ1-1, with unresolved D. This CDR3 has 13 residues. Between the trimmed V and J ends, which lost 0 bases and 1 base, there was a span of 3 bases. Germline V gives CDR1 SEHNR, CDR2 FQNEAQ (reference sequence). CDR3 region: CASSLAGNTEAFF. CDR3 DNA sequence: TGTGCCAGCAGCTTAGCCGGGAACACTGAAGCTTTCTTT. Full variable domain (outside the CDR3, taken from reference TRBV7-9 and TRBJ1-1): DTGVSQNPRHKITKRGQNVTFRCDPISEHNRLYWYRQTLGQGPEFLTYFQNEAQLEKSRLLSDRFSAERPKGSFSTLEIQRTEQGDSAMYLCASSLAGNTEAFFGQGTRLTVV.

CDR3 nucleotide sequence: TGTGCCAGCAGTTCGCTACCCGACAGGGCGGACACTGAAGCTTTCTTT. As protein: CASSSLPDRADTEAFF. The rearrangement links TRBV6-5 to TRBJ1-1; 7 bases match TRBD1. The junction had 11 bases not matched to a gene; V was cut back by 4 bases and J by 3 bases. This CDR3 contains 16 residues. Germline CDR1 reads MNHEY; CDR2 reads SVGAGI.

The rearrangement uses TRBV10-3 and TRBJ2-3; TRBD2 matches 8 bases. The ends lost 11 bases at V and 1 base at J; junction bases unmatched: 8. Germline V CDR1 and CDR2: ENHRY, SYGVKD. This CDR3 is built from 14 residues. The CDR3 here is CASWTSRGTDTQYF. DNA of the CDR3: TGTGCCTCGTGGACTAGCCGGGGCACAGATACGCAGTATTTT.

The DNA for the CDR3 is TGTGCCAGCACCGTCGACGGACAGGGGATTTATTCCTACGAGCAGTACTTC. Amino acids: CASTVDGQGIYSYEQYF. V is TRBV21-1 and J is TRBJ2-7; TRBD1 is taken as the D call from the table, unchecked against the DNA. TRBV21-1 is labeled a pseudogene. The CDR3 runs to 17 residues.